Reported below is one T cell receptor (beta chain). The antigen remains undetermined. Naive CD4+ cells were CD45RA-selected; the remaining cells were memory. The method was immunoSEQ multiplex PCR; TCRdb's version includes in-frame clones alone and lacks a portion of them. Of about a million clones listed, over 60% are singletons. V lost 2 bases and J lost 6; bases outside the gene matches: 11. Germline V gene sequence: CDR1 SGHNT, CDR2 YYREEE (reference sequence). The CDR3 contains 16 residues. The data are from a study of shared clonotypes between healthy human individuals. Study-wide results and limits: Having only a few donors restricted how much genetic and exposure-history diversity was captured. The sole specimen, blood, was sampled, and tissue repertoires likely differ.

This rearrangement joins TRBV5-4 to TRBJ2-1, with 7 bases fitting TRBD2. The clonotype comes from a man in his late teens or twenties in good health. Sequencing was performed on memory CD4+ T cells sorted from blood. Noted subset: CD45RA-negative fraction. CDR3 nucleotide sequence: TGTGCCAGCAGCTTCCTGGGGCGGACTAGGGGCAATGAGCAGTTCTTC. Its protein is CASSFLGRTRGNEQFF.